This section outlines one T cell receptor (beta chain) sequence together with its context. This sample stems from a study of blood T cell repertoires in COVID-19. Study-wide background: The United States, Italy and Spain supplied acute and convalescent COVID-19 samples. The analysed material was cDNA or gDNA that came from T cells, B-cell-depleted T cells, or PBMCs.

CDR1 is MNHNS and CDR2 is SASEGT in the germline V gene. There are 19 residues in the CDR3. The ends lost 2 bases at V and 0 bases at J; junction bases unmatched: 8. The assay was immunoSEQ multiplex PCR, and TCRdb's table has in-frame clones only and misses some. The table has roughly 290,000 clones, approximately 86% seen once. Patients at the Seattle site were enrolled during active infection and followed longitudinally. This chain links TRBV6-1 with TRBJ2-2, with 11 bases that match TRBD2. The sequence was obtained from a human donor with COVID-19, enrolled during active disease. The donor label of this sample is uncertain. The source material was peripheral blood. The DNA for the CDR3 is TGTGCCAGCAGTGAAAGAGAGCTAGCGGGAGGCACGAACACCGGGGAGCTGTTTTTT. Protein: CASSERELAGGTNTGELFF.